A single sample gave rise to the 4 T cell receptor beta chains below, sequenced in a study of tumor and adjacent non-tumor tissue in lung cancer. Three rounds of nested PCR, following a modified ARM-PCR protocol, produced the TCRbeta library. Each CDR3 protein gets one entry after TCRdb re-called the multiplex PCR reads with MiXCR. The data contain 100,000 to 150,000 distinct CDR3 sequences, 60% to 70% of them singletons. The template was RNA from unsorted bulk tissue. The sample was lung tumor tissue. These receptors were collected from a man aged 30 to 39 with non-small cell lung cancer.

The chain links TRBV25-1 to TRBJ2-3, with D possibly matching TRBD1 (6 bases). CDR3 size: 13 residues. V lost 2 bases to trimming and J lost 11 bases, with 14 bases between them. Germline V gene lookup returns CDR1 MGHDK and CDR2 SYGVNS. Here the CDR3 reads CASSEPAGVGQYF. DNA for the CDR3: TGTGCCAGCAGTGAACCCGCAGGGGTTGGGCAGTATTTT.

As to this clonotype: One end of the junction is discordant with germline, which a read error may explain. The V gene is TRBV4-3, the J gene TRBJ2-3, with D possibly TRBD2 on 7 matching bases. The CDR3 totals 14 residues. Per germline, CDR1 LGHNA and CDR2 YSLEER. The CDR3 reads CTSSQVAGADTQYF. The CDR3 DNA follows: TGCACCAGCAGCCAAGTCGCGGGGGCAGATACACAGTATTTT.

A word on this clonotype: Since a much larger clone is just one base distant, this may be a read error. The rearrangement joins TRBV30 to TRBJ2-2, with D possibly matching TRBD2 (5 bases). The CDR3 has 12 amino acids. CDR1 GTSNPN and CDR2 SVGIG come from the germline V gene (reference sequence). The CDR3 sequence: CASLGNTGELYF. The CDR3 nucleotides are TGTGCCTCCTTAGGGAACACCGGGGAGCTGTATTTT.

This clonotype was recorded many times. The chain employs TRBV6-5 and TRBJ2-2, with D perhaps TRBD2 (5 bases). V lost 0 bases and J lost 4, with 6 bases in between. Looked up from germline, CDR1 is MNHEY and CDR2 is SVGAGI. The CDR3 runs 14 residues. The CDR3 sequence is CASSYSSGTGELFF. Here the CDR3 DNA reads TGTGCCAGCAGTTACTCGAGCGGCACCGGGGAGCTGTTTTTT.